A selection of T cell receptor beta chains follows, all from one sample in a study of T cell responses to AZD1222 COVID-19 vaccine. Assay used: immunoSEQ multiplex PCR; TCRdb lists only in-frame clones, some missing. Among 69,000 or so clones listed, about 88% were seen once. Here the sequenced sample was peripheral blood, taken 28 days after the second dose of the MenACWY control vaccine. These receptors originate from an adult who received the MenACWY meningococcal vaccine as a control. The CDR3 runs from the conserved cysteine through the conserved F or W. A D gene is named only where the DNA matches it firmly. The size of a clone is reported for some rows only, either as once, few or many, or as a class for expanded clones.

j_call d_call clone_size v_call cdr3_aa cdr3_nt
TRBJ1-5 TRBD1 few TRBV9 CASSATGDSNQPQHF TGTGCCAGCAGCGCGACAGGGGATAGCAATCAGCCCCAGCATTTT
TRBJ2-7 TRBD1 - TRBV29-1 CSVEPDRGPSYEQYF TGCAGCGTAGAACCTGACAGGGGGCCCTCCTACGAGCAGTACTTC
TRBJ2-5 - few TRBV7-2 CASSSPPGLQETQYF TGTGCCAGCAGCTCGCCCCCGGGACTGCAAGAGACCCAGTACTTC
TRBJ1-5 - - TRBV27 CASGFLNQPQHF TGTGCCAGCGGGTTCCTGAATCAGCCCCAGCATTTT
TRBJ1-5 TRBD1 - TRBV2 CASSGTGGNQPQHF TGTGCCAGCAGCGGGACAGGGGGCAATCAGCCCCAGCATTTT
TRBJ2-1 TRBD2 - TRBV27 CASRRNRGTSGYNEQFF TGTGCCAGCAGACGAAACCGCGGGACTAGCGGGTACAATGAGCAGTTCTTC
TRBJ2-2 TRBD2 - TRBV4-3 CASSQELARLGGGGLFF TGCGCCAGCAGCCAAGAACTAGCGAGACTTGGTGGCGGGGGGCTGTTTTTT
TRBJ2-2 - - TRBV15 CATRAGINTGELFF TGTGCCACCCGGGCAGGGATAAACACCGGGGAGCTGTTTTTT
TRBJ1-1 - - TRBV19 CARRVGIVAFF TGTGCCAGAAGGGTGGGGATCGTGGCTTTCTTT
TRBJ2-3 - - TRBV5-1 CASSWAGNPTDTQYF TGCGCCAGCAGTTGGGCAGGAAATCCCACAGATACGCAGTATTTT
TRBJ1-5 TRBD1 - TRBV5-1 CASSLDGQGAQPQHF TGCGCCAGCAGCTTGGACGGACAGGGGGCTCAGCCCCAGCATTTT
TRBJ1-1 - - TRBV11-3 CASSFGLNTEAFF TGTGCCAGCAGCTTCGGCTTGAACACTGAAGCTTTCTTT
TRBJ2-7 - - TRBV9 CASSVGGSSYEQYF TGTGCCAGCAGCGTGGGTGGATCCTCCTACGAGCAGTACTTC
TRBJ1-2 - - TRBV20-1 CSASSGDYGYTF TGCAGTGCTAGTTCCGGTGACTATGGCTACACCTTC
TRBJ2-7 TRBD1 once TRBV2 CASSVRQGAGGDEQYF TGTGCCAGCAGTGTTAGACAGGGGGCGGGTGGAGACGAGCAGTACTTC
TRBJ1-6 TRBD1 - TRBV12-3/TRBV12-4 CASSNSLRGPHF TGTGCCAGCAGCAACAGTTTAAGGGGGCCCCACTTT
TRBJ2-3 - - TRBV6-2/TRBV6-3 CASSTLDTQYF TGTGCCAGCAGTACGTTAGATACGCAGTATTTT
TRBJ2-4 TRBD2 - TRBV10-3 CAISPSGTSGGDGDIQYF TGTGCCATCAGTCCGTCCGGGACTAGCGGGGGGGATGGGGACATTCAGTACTTC
TRBJ1-3 - - TRBV12-3/TRBV12-4 CASSPEVGNTIYF TGTGCCAGCAGCCCTGAGGTTGGAAACACCATATATTTT
TRBJ1-1 TRBD1 - TRBV19 CASSGGTGVLNTEAFF TGTGCCAGTAGTGGGGGGACAGGGGTATTGAACACTGAAGCTTTCTTT
TRBJ2-5 TRBD2 - TRBV24-1 CATSAPLGTSGGETQYF TGTGCCACCAGTGCTCCCCTCGGGACTAGCGGGGGAGAGACCCAGTACTTC
TRBJ2-3 TRBD1 once TRBV7-2 CASSLDRGWADTQYF TGTGCCAGCAGCTTGGACAGGGGGTGGGCAGATACGCAGTATTTT
TRBJ1-1 - - TRBV28 CASSSGRFNTEAFF TGTGCCAGCAGCTCGGGACGGTTCAACACTGAAGCTTTCTTT
TRBJ1-4 - - TRBV6-6 CASSLIGVGVEKLFF TGTGCCAGCAGCCTGATTGGGGTAGGGGTCGAAAAACTGTTTTTT
TRBJ2-2 TRBD2 - TRBV7-2 CASSLDSGGQGGELFF TGTGCCAGCAGCTTAGATAGCGGGGGGCAGGGCGGGGAGCTGTTTTTT
TRBJ1-2 - - TRBV3-1/TRBV3-2 CASSPDPNYGYTF TGTGCCAGCAGCCCGGACCCTAACTATGGCTACACCTTC
TRBJ2-2 - - TRBV5-1 CASSLDWGGELFF TGCGCCAGCAGCTTGGACTGGGGCGGGGAGCTGTTTTTT
TRBJ1-3 - - TRBV5-1 CASSSGTSYGNTIYF TGCGCCAGCAGCTCCGGGACATCCTATGGAAACACCATATATTTT
TRBJ1-2 - few TRBV19 CASRYRGLTKGDNYGYTF TGTGCCAGTAGATATCGGGGACTAACTAAGGGGGATAACTATGGCTACACCTTC
TRBJ1-2 - - TRBV7-9 CASSLELGQANGYTF TGTGCCAGCAGCTTAGAATTAGGTCAGGCGAATGGCTACACCTTC
TRBJ1-2 - - TRBV30 CAWSKDVNYGYTF TGTGCCTGGAGTAAGGACGTTAACTATGGCTACACCTTC
TRBJ2-7 - - TRBV5-8 CASSPGDYEQYF TGTGCCAGCAGCCCCGGGGACTACGAGCAGTACTTC
TRBJ2-4 - - TRBV7-2 CASSLGGASKNIQYF TGTGCCAGCAGCTTAGGGGGCGCATCTAAAAACATTCAGTACTTC
TRBJ2-2 - once TRBV12-5 CASQRDFTGELFF TGTGCTAGTCAAAGAGACTTCACCGGGGAGCTGTTTTTT
TRBJ2-3 - - TRBV6-5 CASSLADTQYF TGTGCCAGCAGTTTAGCAGATACGCAGTATTTT
TRBJ2-7 - - TRBV29-1 CSVEDSATYEQYF TGCAGCGTTGAAGATAGTGCAACCTACGAGCAGTACTTC
TRBJ2-2 - - TRBV24-1 CATRSDRNTGELFF TGTGCCACCAGATCGGACAGGAACACCGGGGAGCTGTTTTTT
TRBJ1-5 - - TRBV10-1 CASRRTVRDNQPQHF TGCGCCAGCAGGAGGACGGTTAGGGACAATCAGCCCCAGCATTTT
TRBJ1-4 TRBD1 - TRBV7-8 CASSRTGLREKLFF TGTGCCAGCAGCCGGACAGGTCTGCGGGAAAAACTGTTTTTT
TRBJ2-7 - - TRBV6-1 CASSEGKGAAYEQYF TGTGCCAGCAGTGAAGGAAAAGGTGCCGCCTACGAGCAGTACTTC
TRBJ1-5 TRBD1 - TRBV27 CASSFNVVGTGGLLSNQPQHF TGTGCCAGCAGTTTTAACGTCGTCGGGACAGGGGGTTTACTGAGCAATCAGCCCCAGCATTTT
TRBJ2-1 TRBD2 - TRBV5-1 CASSITSGGDNEQFF TGCGCCAGCAGCATCACTAGCGGGGGGGACAATGAGCAGTTCTTC
TRBJ2-4 - - TRBV7-2 CASSPRRLVAKNIQYF TGTGCCAGCAGCCCGAGAAGACTGGTAGCCAAAAACATTCAGTACTTC
TRBJ2-3 - - TRBV7-2 CASSLAHSTDTQYF TGTGCCAGCAGCTTAGCGCATAGCACAGATACGCAGTATTTT
TRBJ1-5 - - TRBV3-1/TRBV3-2 CASSQDSGNSNQPQHF TGTGCCAGCAGCCAAGATAGCGGGAATAGCAATCAGCCCCAGCATTTT
TRBJ2-1 - - TRBV9 CASSVGAGIGNEQFF TGTGCCAGCAGCGTCGGGGCAGGGATCGGCAATGAGCAGTTCTTC
TRBJ2-7 - - TRBV9 CASSPQTVSYEQYF TGTGCCAGCAGCCCCCAGACAGTCTCCTACGAGCAGTACTTC
TRBJ1-5 TRBD1 - TRBV19 CASSPGTAYQPQHF TGTGCCAGTAGTCCCGGGACAGCTTATCAGCCCCAGCATTTT
TRBJ1-6 TRBD1 once TRBV5-1 CASSDGQGSSPLHF TGCGCCAGCAGCGACGGACAGGGGAGTTCACCCCTCCACTTT
TRBJ2-7 TRBD1 - TRBV5-6 CASSKDRGLPYEQYF TGTGCCAGCAGCAAGGACAGGGGGCTTCCCTACGAGCAGTACTTC
TRBJ2-3 TRBD2 - TRBV18 CASSPIAGGSDTQYF TGTGCCAGCTCACCAATTGCGGGAGGGTCAGATACGCAGTATTTT
TRBJ1-3 - - TRBV9 CASSRQDFPSGNTIYF TGTGCCAGCAGCAGACAGGACTTCCCCTCTGGAAACACCATATATTTT
TRBJ2-7 TRBD2 - TRBV2 CASSDYRGGSYEQYF TGTGCCAGCAGTGATTATCGGGGGGGAAGCTACGAGCAGTACTTC
TRBJ1-1 - - TRBV7-2 CASSLAGLGNTEAFF TGTGCCAGCAGCTTAGCTGGGCTAGGGAACACTGAAGCTTTCTTT
TRBJ1-1 - - TRBV19 CASSRPGFNSEAFF TGTGCCAGTAGTCGCCCCGGGTTCAACTCTGAAGCTTTCTTT
TRBJ1-5 - - TRBV5-5 CASSPGRGDQPQHF TGTGCCAGCAGCCCCGGACGGGGAGATCAGCCCCAGCATTTT
TRBJ1-1 - - TRBV27 CASSLFRTLNTEAFF TGTGCCAGCAGTTTATTTCGGACATTGAACACTGAAGCTTTCTTT
TRBJ1-2 TRBD1 - TRBV29-1 CSVGDRAVGLYGYTF TGCAGCGTGGGGGACAGGGCGGTTGGACTCTATGGCTACACCTTC
TRBJ2-7 TRBD2 - TRBV15 CATSSGTSGESYEQYF TGTGCCACCAGCAGCGGGACTAGCGGGGAGTCCTACGAGCAGTACTTC
TRBJ2-7 TRBD2 - TRBV28 CASISGRYEQYF TGTGCCAGCATTAGCGGGAGATACGAGCAGTACTTC